This T cell receptor (beta chain) is from a study of blood T cell repertoires in COVID-19. Study context: Spain, Italy and the United States supplied samples that represented acute and convalescent COVID-19.

Which cohort a participant joined came from the clinical history participants gave. CDR1 and CDR2 from the germline V gene are MDHEN and SYDVKM. V was cut by 1 base and J by 8 bases, with 9 bases left in between. The CDR3 extends over 13 amino acids. Profiling relied on immunoSEQ multiplex PCR, and the TCRdb table lists in-frame clones only, not all of them. The sample carries approximately 220,000 clones, approximately 80% recorded once. This clone showed up just a few times. This clonotype was sampled from a woman between 40 and 55 years old with acute COVID-19. This chain uses TRBV28 with TRBJ1-5; D is undetermined. Sequencing was carried out using PBMCs or T cells enriched from blood (not recorded which). DNA of the CDR3: TGTGCCAGCAGTTTATCTCTCAGGAAGCCCCAGCATTTT. It specifies CASSLSLRKPQHF.